The rows below give T cell receptor beta chains drawn from one sample of a study of early T cells in non-severe SARS-CoV-2 infection. Each CDR3 protein is one row after TCRdb ran MiXCR on the 5' RACE reads. The data hold approximately 70,000 distinct CDR3 sequences, with 12% observed a single time. The sequenced sample was whole blood. The receptors originated from an adult who was a healthcare worker with PCR-confirmed SARS-CoV-2 infection or an uninfected control (not recorded which). Both conserved end residues are part of each CDR3. A D gene is named only where the DNA matches it firmly. Some rows mark clone size as missing; the rest say once, few, many or name a class of expanded clone.

size: few
D: -
J: TRBJ2-7
V: TRBV29-1
DNA: TGCAGCGTTGACACAGGACGCTCCTACGAGCAGTACTTC
CDR3: CSVDTGRSYEQYF

size: few
D: -
J: TRBJ2-1
V: TRBV7-2
DNA: TGTGCCAGCACTCCTCCTGACTCCTACAATGAGCAGTTCTTC
CDR3: CASTPPDSYNEQFF

size: -
D: -
J: TRBJ2-7
V: TRBV6-2/TRBV6-3
DNA: TGTGCCAGCAGCAACGGGGGCGAGCAGTACTTC
CDR3: CASSNGGEQYF

size: few
D: TRBD1
J: TRBJ1-6
V: TRBV7-2
DNA: TGTGCCAGCAGCTTAGCGAGGACAGGGGGGTCACCCCTCCACTTT
CDR3: CASSLARTGGSPLHF

size: many
D: TRBD1
J: TRBJ2-4
V: TRBV6-4
DNA: TGTGCCAGCAGTGCCAGACAGGGACCTAAAAACATTCAGTACTTC
CDR3: CASSARQGPKNIQYF

size: few
D: TRBD1
J: TRBJ1-6
V: TRBV5-1
DNA: TGCGCCAGCACCTTGGTCAGGGGGCGTAATTCACCCCTCCACTTT
CDR3: CASTLVRGRNSPLHF

size: few
D: -
J: TRBJ2-1
V: TRBV5-4
DNA: TGTGCCAGCAGGGCGGTCCTGGGGAATGAGCAGTTCTTC
CDR3: CASRAVLGNEQFF

size: few
D: -
J: TRBJ1-6
V: TRBV5-6
DNA: TGTGCCAGCAGCCCGGGGGGGCCAAGCTCCTATAATTCACCCCTCCACTTT
CDR3: CASSPGGPSSYNSPLHF

size: many
D: -
J: TRBJ1-1
V: TRBV7-9
DNA: TGTGCCAGCAGCCTCCTAGGCGCTTTCTTT
CDR3: CASSLLGAFF

size: few
D: TRBD2
J: TRBJ2-1
V: TRBV7-3
DNA: TGTGCCAGCAGCCCCGGCGGGACTACAATGTACAATGAGCATTTCTTC
CDR3: CASSPGGTTMYNEHFF

size: few
D: -
J: TRBJ2-5
V: TRBV6-4
DNA: TGTGCCAGCACCGCAGAGACCCAGTACTTC
CDR3: CASTAETQYF

size: few
D: -
J: TRBJ2-3
V: TRBV5-1
DNA: TGCGCCAGCAGTACCGGCGGGGGCCCTAGCACAGATACGCAGTATTTT
CDR3: CASSTGGGPSTDTQYF

size: few
D: TRBD1
J: TRBJ2-2
V: TRBV18
DNA: TGTGCCAGCTCGCAGGGGGCAGTCACCGGGGAGCTGTTTTTT
CDR3: CASSQGAVTGELFF

size: many
D: TRBD2
J: TRBJ2-1
V: TRBV2
DNA: TGTGCCAGCAAATTTTTACTAGCGGGAACATATGAGCAGTTCTTC
CDR3: CASKFLLAGTYEQFF

size: many
D: TRBD2
J: TRBJ2-1
V: TRBV6-2/TRBV6-3
DNA: TGTGCCAGCAGGGGCGGGGGGAACTACAATGAGCAGTTCTTC
CDR3: CASRGGGNYNEQFF

size: many
D: -
J: TRBJ2-5
V: TRBV5-1
DNA: TGCGCCAGCAGCTTGCAGCCGGGACCGCAAGAGACCCAGTACTTC
CDR3: CASSLQPGPQETQYF

size: few
D: TRBD1
J: TRBJ2-2
V: TRBV7-3
DNA: TGTGCCAGCAGCCCGGCGACAGGGGTTATCGGGGAGCTGTTTTTT
CDR3: CASSPATGVIGELFF

size: many
D: TRBD1
J: TRBJ1-1
V: TRBV3-1
DNA: TGTGCCAGCAGCCAAGGGACAGGACCGAACACTGAAGCTTTCTTT
CDR3: CASSQGTGPNTEAFF

size: -
D: TRBD2
J: TRBJ2-1
V: TRBV6-5
DNA: TGTGCCAGCAGTTACCATCGGGAGGGCCTCGGTGAGCAGTTCTTC
CDR3: CASSYHREGLGEQFF

size: few
D: TRBD1
J: TRBJ2-3
V: TRBV29-1
DNA: TGCAGCGTTGGGGGACAGGGGCCAGATACGCAGTATTTT
CDR3: CSVGGQGPDTQYF

size: few
D: TRBD1
J: TRBJ1-2
V: TRBV19
DNA: TGTGCCAGTAGTACCGTCCGGGGGACAGGGACCTATGGCTACACCTTC
CDR3: CASSTVRGTGTYGYTF

size: -
D: -
J: TRBJ1-5
V: TRBV6-6
DNA: TGTGCCAGCAGTTACAGGGGCGGGAATCAGCCCCAGCATTTT
CDR3: CASSYRGGNQPQHF

size: few
D: -
J: TRBJ2-2
V: TRBV4-1
DNA: TGCGCCAGCAATCAGGGAAGGGAGCTGTTTTTT
CDR3: CASNQGRELFF

size: -
D: -
J: TRBJ2-3
V: TRBV12-3/TRBV12-4
DNA: TGTGCCAGCAGTTTAGTCGGGGCTAGCACAGATACGCAGTATTTT
CDR3: CASSLVGASTDTQYF

size: -
D: -
J: TRBJ1-2
V: TRBV7-3
DNA: TGTGCCAGCAGTCCCGCAGGAGGCTATGGCTACACCTTC
CDR3: CASSPAGGYGYTF

size: few
D: TRBD2
J: TRBJ2-3
V: TRBV12-3/TRBV12-4
DNA: TGTGCCAGCACCCCCGGCGGGGGGACTAGCACAGATACGCAGTATTTT
CDR3: CASTPGGGTSTDTQYF

size: few
D: -
J: TRBJ1-1
V: TRBV29-1
DNA: TGCGGTACCCCGGGCAGAAAGAACACTGAAGCTTTCTTT
CDR3: CGTPGRKNTEAFF

size: few
D: -
J: TRBJ1-1
V: TRBV10-1
DNA: TGCGCCAGCAGTGAGTCGTACGGGGGCACTGAAGCTTTCTTT
CDR3: CASSESYGGTEAFF

size: many
D: -
J: TRBJ2-4
V: TRBV5-1
DNA: TGCGCCAGCAGCTTGGGGCTAGCCAAAAACATTCAGTACTTC
CDR3: CASSLGLAKNIQYF

size: -
D: -
J: TRBJ2-5
V: TRBV6-6
DNA: TGTGCCAGCAGCCATTGGGCAGGGGTAGAGACCCAGTACTTC
CDR3: CASSHWAGVETQYF

size: -
D: TRBD2
J: TRBJ2-1
V: TRBV2
DNA: TGTGCCAGCTATCTAGCGGGAGGGTTGAATGAGCAGTTCTTC
CDR3: CASYLAGGLNEQFF

size: few
D: TRBD1
J: TRBJ2-7
V: TRBV27
DNA: TGTGCCAGCAGTCCCCGTCTGGGACAGGGTATATACGAGCAGTACTTC
CDR3: CASSPRLGQGIYEQYF

size: few
D: -
J: TRBJ1-2
V: TRBV29-1
DNA: TGCAGCGTTGTACCAAGAGCTAACTATGGCTACACCTTC
CDR3: CSVVPRANYGYTF

size: many
D: TRBD2
J: TRBJ2-3
V: TRBV4-1
DNA: TGCGCCAGCAGCCACCTAGCGGGAGGCCCCACAGATACGCAGTATTTT
CDR3: CASSHLAGGPTDTQYF

size: -
D: TRBD2
J: TRBJ2-4
V: TRBV30
DNA: TGTGCCTGGAAGTGGGAGGGGAGTACAAACATTCAGTACTTC
CDR3: CAWKWEGSTNIQYF

size: many
D: TRBD1
J: TRBJ2-7
V: TRBV30
DNA: TGTGCCTGGAGTTTGGACAGGGGGTTCTCCGAGCAGTACTTC
CDR3: CAWSLDRGFSEQYF

size: few
D: -
J: TRBJ2-6
V: TRBV20-1
DNA: TGCAGTGCTAGAGTCTGGCAGCCTTCTACTGGGGCCAACGTCCTGACTTTC
CDR3: CSARVWQPSTGANVLTF

size: -
D: -
J: TRBJ2-2
V: TRBV5-1
DNA: TGCGCCAGCAGCTTGAGGGTTGGCACCGGGGAGCTGTTTTTT
CDR3: CASSLRVGTGELFF

size: -
D: TRBD1
J: TRBJ2-7
V: TRBV5-1
DNA: TGCGCCAGCAGCTTGTGGCGGACAGGCCTTTACTACGAGCAGTACTTC
CDR3: CASSLWRTGLYYEQYF

size: -
D: TRBD2
J: TRBJ2-2
V: TRBV5-1
DNA: TGCGCCAGAATGAGACTAGCGGGACTCGGGGAGCTGTTTTTT
CDR3: CARMRLAGLGELFF

size: many
D: TRBD2
J: TRBJ2-7
V: TRBV20-1
DNA: TGCAGTGCTTATAGCGGGGGGGCCTACGAGCAGTACTTC
CDR3: CSAYSGGAYEQYF

size: -
D: TRBD1
J: TRBJ2-7
V: TRBV3-1
DNA: TGTGCCAGCAGCCAAGCGGACAGGGTTTGGTACGAGCAGTACTTC
CDR3: CASSQADRVWYEQYF

size: many
D: -
J: TRBJ1-1
V: TRBV20-1
DNA: TGCAGTGCTCCCTGGGACGGGCAGCTGAACACTGAAGCTTTCTTT
CDR3: CSAPWDGQLNTEAFF

size: many
D: -
J: TRBJ2-1
V: TRBV5-1
DNA: TGCGCCAGCAGCCCCCGCTTAGGGGGGAATGAGCAGTTCTTC
CDR3: CASSPRLGGNEQFF

size: many
D: TRBD1
J: TRBJ2-1
V: TRBV4-1
DNA: TGCGCCAGCAGACGGACAGGGGCCAATGAGCAGTTCTTC
CDR3: CASRRTGANEQFF

size: many
D: TRBD1
J: TRBJ1-2
V: TRBV5-1
DNA: TGCGCCAGCAGCTTGGGAGACAGGGCGTTTGGTGGCTACACCTTC
CDR3: CASSLGDRAFGGYTF

size: -
D: -
J: TRBJ2-7
V: TRBV7-6
DNA: TGTGCCAGCAGCTTAGCGCCGGACAGAACCTACGAGCAGTACTTC
CDR3: CASSLAPDRTYEQYF

size: many
D: TRBD2
J: TRBJ2-1
V: TRBV2
DNA: TGTGCCAGCAGTGGGACTAGCGGGAGGGCCTACAGTGAGCAGTTCTTC
CDR3: CASSGTSGRAYSEQFF

size: few
D: TRBD1
J: TRBJ1-1
V: TRBV12-3/TRBV12-4
DNA: TGTGCCAGCAGTGTTACGGGACAGAGATTGAACACTGAAGCTTTCTTT
CDR3: CASSVTGQRLNTEAFF